This T cell receptor (beta chain) was recorded in a study of Ad26.COV2.S vaccination and SARS-CoV-2 variants. The data were produced by immunoSEQ multiplex PCR, yet TCRdb's version contains in-frame clones alone and is incomplete. In the table there are roughly 350,000 clones, approximately 86% of which are singletons. In its sample, this clone was seen a few times. Specified treatment: 15 to 20 received Ad26.COV2.S at low or high dose, single or two shots; roughly five received placebo; per-sample allocation not given. Collection of the samples took place on day 63 after the first injection of vaccine or placebo. Donation was by an adult aged 18-55 years who was in Boston. J lost 3 bases, V lost 10 bases, and 11 bases had no gene match. In germline, CDR1 is ENHRY, CDR2 SYGVKD. The CDR3 loop spans 14 amino acids.

The receptor was isolated from a person aged 18 to 59 who received the Ad26.COV2.S COVID-19 vaccine or a placebo. The J gene is TRBJ2-7, the V gene TRBV10-3; TRBD1 aligns across 8 bases. This material consisted of peripheral blood, taken in a trial of Ad26.COV2.S vaccine versus placebo. The CDR3 is CATNGQGADYEQYF. The CDR3 nucleotides are TGTGCCACGAATGGGCAGGGGGCGGACTACGAGCAGTACTTC.